The 12 T cell receptor beta chains listed next were all sequenced from one sample in a study of shared clonotypes between healthy human individuals. Profiling relied on immunoSEQ multiplex PCR, and the TCRdb table lists in-frame clones only, not all of them. The sample includes roughly 200,000 clones, over 50% of them seen just once. The sequenced material came from memory CD4+ T cells sorted from blood. Subset of the sample: CD45RA-negative fraction. The source is a man younger than 45 in good health.

J is TRBJ2-7 and V is TRBV30; 10 bases agree with TRBD2. The germline V gene has CDR1 GTSNPN and CDR2 SVGIG (reference sequence). The CDR3 consists of 16 residues. Trimming took 5 bases from V and 6 from J; bases not matched to a gene: 16. The CDR3: CAWARGVGTSGTEQYF. CDR3 bases: TGTGCCTGGGCCCGGGGTGTGGGAACTAGCGGGACCGAGCAGTACTTC.

V is TRBV19 and J is TRBJ1-2, with 7 bases aligning to TRBD1. Trimming at V came to 10 bases and at J to 0 bases, leaving 2 bases not matched to a gene. Germline V gives CDR1 LNHDA, CDR2 SQIVND (reference sequence). The CDR3 sequence is 12 residues long. The CDR3 region is CATDRANYGYTF. The CDR3, as DNA: TGTGCCACTGACAGGGCTAACTATGGCTACACCTTC.

This chain links TRBV6-1 with TRBJ1-5; a weak D match, TRBD1 (6 bases). Germline V gene sequence: CDR1 MNHNS, CDR2 SASEGT. The V and J ends lost 7 bases and 6 bases respectively, with 16 bases between them. The CDR3 consists of 14 residues. This chain's CDR3 is CASNGGSGFQPQHF. The CDR3 coding sequence is TGTGCCAGCAACGGGGGCAGCGGTTTTCAGCCCCAGCATTTT.

The DNA of the CDR3 is TGTGCCAGCAGCCAAGAAGTGAACACTGAAGCTTTCTTT. Translating gives CASSQEVNTEAFF. The chain couples TRBV14 to TRBJ1-1, with D unclear. Trimming stripped 0 bases from V and 0 bases from J, with 2 bases between. The CDR3 is 13 amino acids. Germline lookup yields CDR1 SGHDN and CDR2 FVKESK.

CDR3 bases: TGTGCCAGCAGCCAAGAACTAGCGTCTGGGGAGCTGTTTTTT. It is translated as CASSQELASGELFF. The J gene is TRBJ2-2, the V gene TRBV7-2; 7 nucleotides match TRBD2. The CDR3 is 14 amino acids. The V and J ends lost 5 bases and 8 bases, in that order; junction bases with no gene match: 8. Looked up from germline, CDR1 is SGHTA and CDR2 is FQGNSA.

The V gene is TRBV7-8, the J gene TRBJ2-7; TRBD1 might be the D (6 bases). The germline V gene encodes CDR1 SGHVS and CDR2 FQNEAQ. There are 14 residues in the CDR3. Trimming removed 5 bases at V and 2 bases at J, with 13 bases between. CDR3 nucleotides: TGTGCCAGCAGCCCGAGGACAGCAGCCTACGAGCAGTACTTC. Its translation is CASSPRTAAYEQYF.

This chain joins TRBV7-2 and TRBJ2-4; the D gene is possibly TRBD1 (5 bases). This CDR3 spans 14 amino acids. Germline-derived CDR1 and CDR2 are SGHTA and FQGNSA. Trimming stripped 0 bases from V and 6 bases from J, with 9 bases between. In DNA form, the CDR3 reads TGTGCCAGCAGCTTAGCAGGGGTGGTAAACATTCAGTACTTC. It codes for CASSLAGVVNIQYF.

The chain links TRBV6-5 to TRBJ2-5; 10 bases line up with TRBD2. Per germline, CDR1 MNHEY and CDR2 SVGAGI. The ends lost 5 bases at V and 7 bases at J; junction bases unmatched: 7. This CDR3 has 14 residues. The CDR3 spells CASSRSGRVRTQYF. CDR3 DNA sequence: TGTGCCAGCAGTAGGAGCGGGAGGGTGCGGACCCAGTACTTC.

This clone is a singleton in its sample. The rearrangement links TRBV10-1 to TRBJ2-5, with D unresolved. Germline V lookup: CDR1 WNHNN, CDR2 SYGVQD (reference sequence). This CDR3 region has 15 residues. V was clipped by 4 bases and J by 4 bases, with 16 bases between them. The CDR3 bases are TGCGCCAGCAGTGCGGGCAGGTTCACCGGAGAGACCCAGTACTTC. Amino acid sequence: CASSAGRFTGETQYF.

Only one count was recorded for this clone. This chain connects TRBV7-8 to TRBJ1-2; D not certain. CDR3 length: 15 amino acids. V lost 0 bases and J 6 bases, leaving 14 bases between the germline ends. Germline V gene data show CDR1 as SGHVS and CDR2 as FQNEAQ. CDR3 bases: TGTGCCAGCAGCTTAGCGAAACGGGGAGTCGATGGCTACACCTTC. As protein: CASSLAKRGVDGYTF.

This clone showed up just once. The chain uses TRBV25-1 and TRBJ2-1, with unresolved D. The CDR3 is made up of 13 amino acids. Per germline, CDR1 MGHDK and CDR2 SYGVNS. Trimming stripped 4 bases from V and 0 bases from J, with 4 bases between. In DNA, the CDR3 is TGTGCCAGCAGTGTTGGCTCCTACAATGAGCAGTTCTTC. This translates into CASSVGSYNEQFF.

This chain links TRBV19 with TRBJ1-2, with D possibly being TRBD1 (5 bases). The CDR3 sequence is 13 residues long. V lost 6 bases and J lost 4, with 12 bases in between. CDR1 LNHDA and CDR2 SQIVND come from the germline V gene (reference sequence). CDR3 sequence (DNA): TGTGCCAGTAGCGGGGCTTCGGGCTATGGCTACACCTTC. Its translation: CASSGASGYGYTF.